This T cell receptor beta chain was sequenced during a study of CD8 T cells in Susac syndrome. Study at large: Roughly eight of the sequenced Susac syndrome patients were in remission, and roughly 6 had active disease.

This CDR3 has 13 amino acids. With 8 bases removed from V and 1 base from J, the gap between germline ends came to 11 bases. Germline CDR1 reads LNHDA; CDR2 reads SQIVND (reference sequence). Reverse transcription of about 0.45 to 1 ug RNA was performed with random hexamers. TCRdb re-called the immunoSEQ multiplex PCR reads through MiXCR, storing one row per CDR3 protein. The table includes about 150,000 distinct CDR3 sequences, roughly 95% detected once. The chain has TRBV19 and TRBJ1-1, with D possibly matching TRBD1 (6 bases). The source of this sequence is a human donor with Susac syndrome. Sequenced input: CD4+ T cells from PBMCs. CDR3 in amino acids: CASQRQENTEAFF. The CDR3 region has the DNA TGTGCCAGTCAGAGACAGGAGAACACTGAAGCTTTCTTT.